A single sample gave rise to the 18 T cell receptor beta chains below, sequenced in a study of cytomegalovirus exposure and HLA in healthy donors. The PCR employed 60 Vbeta primers together with 13 Jbeta primers. This table comes from immunoSEQ multiplex PCR, and its TCRdb copy is limited to in-frame clones, with some not included. The sample lists 200,000 to 250,000 clones, roughly 68% occurring once. The sequenced material came from PBMCs. Receptors were obtained from a man aged 40-49 years in good health and CMV-seropositive.

This clone was observed a single time. V is TRBV28 and J is TRBJ2-2; 8 nucleotides agree with TRBD1. The CDR3 is 13 amino acids. CDR1 is MDHEN, CDR2 SYDVKM, per germline. V lost 6 bases and J lost 4; bases outside the gene matches: 1. The CDR3 bases are TGTGCCAGCAGAACAGGGGGCACCGGGGAGCTGTTTTTT. It specifies CASRTGGTGELFF.

The V call is TRBV6-1, the J call TRBJ2-7; TRBD1 agrees at 9 bases. The germline V gene encodes CDR1 MNHNS and CDR2 SASEGT. Trimming removed 6 bases from V and 5 bases from J; junction bases left unmatched: 8. The CDR3 has 14 residues. This CDR3 is CASRGQGKLNEQYF. CDR3 nucleotide sequence: TGTGCCAGCAGGGGACAGGGAAAATTGAACGAGCAGTACTTC.

The rearrangement uses TRBV6-1 and TRBJ2-1, with D tentatively TRBD2 (6 bases). Between the trimmed V and J ends, which lost 8 bases and 2 bases, there was a span of 16 bases. CDR1 is MNHNS, CDR2 SASEGT, per germline. The CDR3 sequence is 15 residues long. The CDR3 nucleotides read TGTGCCAGCGGACCCGGGACGGGGGCCTACAATGAGCAGTTCTTC. Translating it yields CASGPGTGAYNEQFF.

This clone appeared once. The chain joins TRBV5-1 to TRBJ2-7; 7 bases agree with TRBD2. The CDR3 spans 16 residues. Germline lookup yields CDR1 SGHRS and CDR2 YFSETQ. V lost 0 bases, J lost 7 bases, and 13 bases stayed unmatched. The CDR3, as DNA: TGCGCCAGCAGCTTGGGACCCAGCGGGGCTACGGGGGAGCAGTACTTC. It encodes CASSLGPSGATGEQYF.

The V and J genes are TRBV15 and TRBJ2-7; TRBD2 aligns across 8 bases. The CDR3 spans 15 residues. Trimming at V came to 7 bases and at J to 6 bases, leaving 14 bases not matched to a gene. The germline gives CDR1 LNHNV, CDR2 YYDKDF (reference sequence). CDR3 bases: TGTGCCACCACTCTTGACCTTTCCGGGAGGGGCGAGCAGTACTTC. Its translation is CATTLDLSGRGEQYF.

The rearrangement uses TRBV5-4 and TRBJ1-4; D may be TRBD1 (5 bases). V lost 4 bases to trimming and J lost 3 bases, with 13 bases between them. Germline CDR1 is SGHNT and CDR2 is YYREEE (reference sequence). The CDR3 is 15 amino acids. CDR3 sequence (DNA): TGTGCCAGCAGCAACGGGGGTTCGGCTAATGAAAAACTGTTTTTT. Amino acids: CASSNGGSANEKLFF.

The chain uses TRBV10-2 and TRBJ2-1; no clear D gene. The V gene lost 6 bases and the J gene lost 0 bases, with 9 bases spanning the gap. Germline V lookup: CDR1 WSHSY, CDR2 SAAADI. The length of the CDR3 is 14 residues. The CDR3 region is CASSQASSYNEQFF. In nucleotides, the CDR3 is TGCGCCAGCAGCCAAGCTAGCTCCTACAATGAGCAGTTCTTC.

The gene calls are TRBV4-1 and TRBJ1-1; TRBD1 is a possible D gene (5 bases). CDR1 and CDR2 from the germline V gene are MGHRA and YSYEKL. This CDR3 is built from 15 residues. V lost 4 bases and J lost 5, with 17 bases in between. Here the CDR3 DNA reads TGCGCCAGCAGCCCACAATTACAGGTTGGGACTGAAGCTTTCTTT. It yields the protein CASSPQLQVGTEAFF.

The chain couples TRBV6-5 to TRBJ2-1; 7 bases fit TRBD2. Germline assignment: CDR1 MNHEY and CDR2 SVGAGI. V trimming: 7 bases; J trimming: 8 bases; junction bases outside the gene matches: 14. This CDR3 comprises 15 residues. Here the CDR3 reads CASTRFWASGDEQFF. In DNA, the CDR3 is TGTGCCAGCACAAGGTTCTGGGCTAGCGGCGATGAGCAGTTCTTC.

The chain uses TRBV6-6 and TRBJ2-1; the D is unclear. The germline V gene encodes CDR1 MNHNY and CDR2 SVGAGI (reference sequence). With 2 bases removed from V and 6 bases from J, the gap between germline ends came to 17 bases. This CDR3 is built from 16 residues. CDR3 coding DNA: TGTGCCAGCAGTTACGATAGAGCCGGTCGCGGCAATGAGCAGTTCTTC. Its protein product is CASSYDRAGRGNEQFF.

V is TRBV6-5 and J is TRBJ1-2; 10 bases agree with TRBD1. CDR1 and CDR2 (germline): MNHEY, SVGAGI. The CDR3 is 15 residues long. V shed 2 bases, J shed 7 bases, and the junction held 7 bases outside the gene matches. CDR3 in amino acids: CASSYGTGVGGGYTF. CDR3 in DNA: TGTGCCAGCAGTTACGGGACAGGGGTTGGGGGTGGCTACACCTTC.

As for this clone: At one end, the junction sequence differs from germline, possibly due to a read error. V is TRBV29-1 and J is TRBJ1-5; maybe TRBD1 (5 bases). Germline V lookup: CDR1 SQVTM, CDR2 ANQGSEA. CDR3 length: 14 residues. CDR3 sequence (DNA): TGCAGCGTTGCTTCCGGGACTAAAAATCAGTCCCAGCATTTT. The encoded protein is CSVASGTKNQSQHF.

The chain joins TRBV5-1 to TRBJ2-7; D is possibly TRBD1 (6 bases). CDR3 length equals 14 residues. From germline, CDR1 is SGHRS and CDR2 YFSETQ. V was shortened by 2 bases and J by 3 bases, with 12 bases between the two germline ends. Here the CDR3 DNA reads TGCGCCAGCAGCTTCGGCCTCAGGGGCTACGAGCAGTACTTC. Translated, it gives CASSFGLRGYEQYF.

The chain couples TRBV19 to TRBJ2-5; 9 positions agree with TRBD2. Trimming at V came to 4 bases and at J to 5 bases, leaving 8 bases not matched to a gene. This CDR3 has 15 residues. Germline V lookup: CDR1 LNHDA, CDR2 SQIVND (reference sequence). The DNA of the CDR3 is TGTGCCAGTAGTAGGGGGCTAGCGGGGAGGGAGACCCAGTACTTC. Translated, it gives CASSRGLAGRETQYF.

This clone was seen a handful of times. V gene TRBV4-2 combines with J gene TRBJ2-7; possibly TRBD2 for D (5 bases). Germline-derived CDR1 and CDR2 are LGHNA and YNFKEQ. The CDR3 is 14 amino acids. V dropped 0 bases and J dropped 5 bases, with 11 bases sitting between them. The CDR3 loop reads CASSQDSSGNEQYF. DNA of the CDR3: TGTGCCAGCAGCCAAGACTCATCCGGGAACGAGCAGTACTTC.

V usage is TRBV13 and J usage is TRBJ2-1; TRBD1 agrees at 11 bases. The CDR3 loop spans 16 amino acids. In germline, CDR1 is PRHDT, CDR2 FYEKMQ (reference sequence). V was clipped by 5 bases and J by 2 bases; unmatched bases: 5. CDR3 nucleotide sequence: TGTGCCAGCAGCGTGGGACAGGGGGTTACCTACAATGAGCAGTTCTTC. It codes for CASSVGQGVTYNEQFF.

This clone was found a few times. The chain recombines TRBV5-1 with TRBJ2-2, with TRBD1 matching over 8 bases. The CDR3 consists of 15 residues. V trimming: 4 bases; J trimming: 4 bases; junction bases outside the gene matches: 6. From germline, CDR1 is SGHRS and CDR2 YFSETQ. Written as DNA, the CDR3 is TGCGCCAGCAGCCCCACAGGGGGAGTCACCGGGGAGCTGTTTTTT. Its protein product is CASSPTGGVTGELFF. The variable domain in full, completed from reference TRBV5-1 and TRBJ2-2, reads KAGVTQTPRYLIKTRGQQVTLSCSPISGHRSVSWYQQTPGQGLQFLFEYFSETQRNKGNFPGRFSGRQFSNSRSEMNVSTLELGDSALYLCASSPTGGVTGELFFGEGSRLTVL.

V gene TRBV4-2 combines with J gene TRBJ2-1; TRBD2 aligns across 7 bases. This CDR3 is 16 amino acids long. From germline, CDR1 is LGHNA and CDR2 YNFKEQ. V gave up 2 bases and J gave up 5 bases; unmatched junction bases: 9. The CDR3 bases are TGTGCCAGCAGCCAACAGGGTCCGGGGGGTCACAATGAGCAGTTCTTC. It is translated as CASSQQGPGGHNEQFF.